The T cell receptor (beta chain) described here comes from a study of cytomegalovirus exposure and HLA in healthy donors. Study background: Drawn from HLA-typed donors, about 82 million unique TCRs were held in an early data release. Study-level points and caveats: Based on reports, TCR beta sequences accurately predicted HLA-A and HLA-B alleles for most subjects. Later examination showed HLA-associated TCR beta chains had greater clonal expansion than equally common others. In an earlier analysis, most TCR beta V segments were productive about 90% or about 30% of the time.

Primers included in the PCR were 60 Vbeta and 13 Jbeta primers. The assay was immunoSEQ multiplex PCR, and TCRdb's table has in-frame clones only and misses some. The repertoire holds about 87,000 clones, with 65% to 75% as singletons. J was trimmed by 6 bases and V by 6 bases; bases with no gene match: 6. The CDR3 length is 13 residues. CDR1 and CDR2 (germline): MNHNY, SVGAGI (reference sequence). A word on this clone: Its cognate antigen is unknown.

The origin of this receptor is a man aged 25-45 years in good health and CMV-seropositive. What was sequenced was PBMCs. The chain is built from TRBV6-6 and TRBJ1-2, with 8 bases matching TRBD1. The CDR3 DNA reads TGTGCCAGCAGCCCTCCGACAGGGGATGGCTACACCTTC. This sequence encodes CASSPPTGDGYTF.